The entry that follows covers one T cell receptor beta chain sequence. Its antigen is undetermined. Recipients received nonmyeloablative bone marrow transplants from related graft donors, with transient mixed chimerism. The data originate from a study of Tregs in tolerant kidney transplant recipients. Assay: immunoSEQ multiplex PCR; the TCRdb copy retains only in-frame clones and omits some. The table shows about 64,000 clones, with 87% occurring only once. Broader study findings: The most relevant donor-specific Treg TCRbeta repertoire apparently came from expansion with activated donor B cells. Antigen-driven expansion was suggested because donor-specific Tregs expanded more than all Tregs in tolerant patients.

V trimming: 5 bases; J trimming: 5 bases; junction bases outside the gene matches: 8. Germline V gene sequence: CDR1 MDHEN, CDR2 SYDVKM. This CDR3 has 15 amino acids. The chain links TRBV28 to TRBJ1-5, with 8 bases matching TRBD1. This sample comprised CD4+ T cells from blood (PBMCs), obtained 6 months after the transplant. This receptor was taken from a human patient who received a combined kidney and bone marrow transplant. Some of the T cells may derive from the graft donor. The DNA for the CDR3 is TGTGCCAGCAGTGTCCTAACAGGGGGTCATCAGCCCCAGCATTTT. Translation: CASSVLTGGHQPQHF.